The 15 T cell receptor beta chains below all came from one sample that was sequenced in a study of cytomegalovirus exposure and HLA in healthy donors. Primers: 60 Vbeta forward and 13 Jbeta reverse. Produced via immunoSEQ multiplex PCR; TCRdb's table is partial and in-frame only. The sample holds 160,000 or so clones; roughly 80% are singletons and the top ten take roughly 1.4%. The sequencing sample was made of PBMCs. These receptors all stem from a man aged 50 to 59 in good health and CMV-seropositive.

V is TRBV4-2 and J is TRBJ2-7; 8 bases map to TRBD2. Germline values: CDR1 LGHNA, CDR2 YNFKEQ. The CDR3 runs to 16 residues. After removal of 4 bases from V and 3 bases from J, the junction contained 11 bases not matched to a gene. The chain's CDR3 is CASSPGKRELDYEQYF. CDR3 coding DNA: TGTGCCAGCAGCCCCGGGAAGCGGGAGTTGGACTACGAGCAGTACTTC.

This chain uses TRBV30 with TRBJ2-7, with TRBD2 matching over 9 bases. The CDR3 runs to 15 residues. CDR1 GTSNPN and CDR2 SVGIG come from the germline V gene (reference sequence). V lost 4 bases and J lost 6; bases outside the gene matches: 13. Here the CDR3 reads CAWNEGAGGTLEQYF. CDR3 nucleotide sequence: TGTGCCTGGAACGAGGGGGCGGGAGGGACCCTCGAGCAGTACTTC.

This chain links TRBV2 with TRBJ1-2; tentative D call: TRBD1 (6 bases). The CDR3 sequence is 13 residues long. The germline V gene has CDR1 SNHLY and CDR2 FYNNEI. V dropped 0 bases and J dropped 8 bases, with 10 bases sitting between them. CDR3 sequence reads: CASSEAGAGGYTF. CDR3 in DNA: TGTGCCAGCAGTGAAGCGGGGGCCGGGGGCTACACCTTC.

The chain uses TRBV28 and TRBJ1-2, with D unresolved. The length of the CDR3 is 12 residues. Germline lookup yields CDR1 MDHEN and CDR2 SYDVKM. Trimming pared 3 bases from V and 5 bases from J, leaving 7 bases between. The CDR3 DNA is TGTGCCAGCAGTTTCGGCGGTTATGGCTACACCTTC. Translating it yields CASSFGGYGYTF.

The rearrangement joins TRBV4-2 to TRBJ1-2; D gene ambiguous. Germline-derived CDR1 and CDR2 are LGHNA and YNFKEQ. V gave up 6 bases and J gave up 0 bases, with 14 bases separating them. The CDR3 is 15 amino acids. This chain's CDR3 is CASSPNLHTNYGYTF. The CDR3 DNA is TGTGCCAGCAGTCCGAACCTCCACACTAACTATGGCTACACCTTC.

This rearrangement joins TRBV19 to TRBJ2-3; D possibly corresponds to TRBD1 (6 bases). In germline, CDR1 is LNHDA, CDR2 SQIVND (reference sequence). This CDR3 is built from 14 residues. The ends were cut back, 5 bases at V and 2 bases at J, with 11 bases in the middle. CDR3 sequence: CASSSTGFTDTQYF. The DNA of the CDR3 is TGTGCCAGTAGTTCGACAGGATTCACAGATACGCAGTATTTT.

This clone occurred a few times. The chain couples TRBV5-1 to TRBJ2-2; D is possibly TRBD2 (6 bases). The V gene lost 4 bases and the J gene lost 3 bases, with 16 bases spanning the gap. Per the germline V gene, CDR1 is SGHRS and CDR2 is YFSETQ. The CDR3 loop spans 16 amino acids. CDR3 amino acids: CASSPGESGDTGELFF. CDR3 in DNA: TGCGCCAGCAGCCCGGGGGAGTCAGGCGACACCGGGGAGCTGTTTTTT. Full variable domain (missing parts from reference TRBV5-1 and TRBJ2-2): KAGVTQTPRYLIKTRGQQVTLSCSPISGHRSVSWYQQTPGQGLQFLFEYFSETQRNKGNFPGRFSGRQFSNSRSEMNVSTLELGDSALYLCASSPGESGDTGELFFGEGSRLTVL.

This clone has just a few counts. The chain employs TRBV7-3 and TRBJ2-1, with 15 bases lining up with TRBD2. The CDR3 is made up of 16 amino acids. From germline, CDR1 is SGHTA and CDR2 FQGTGA. V trimming: 5 bases; J trimming: 9 bases; junction bases outside the gene matches: 8. CDR3 sequence reads: CASSSGLAGGWGEQFF. In nucleotides, the CDR3 is TGTGCCAGCAGCAGCGGACTAGCGGGAGGGTGGGGTGAGCAGTTCTTC.

The J gene is TRBJ2-5, the V gene TRBV4-3; D is perhaps TRBD1 (6 bases). V was trimmed by 4 bases and J by 7 bases, leaving 19 bases between them. The CDR3 is 15 residues long. CDR1 LGHNA and CDR2 YSLEER come from the germline V gene. In nucleotides, the CDR3 is TGCGCCAGCAGCCCCCGATGGGGGCAGGGCGGGACCCAGTACTTC. This codes for CASSPRWGQGGTQYF.

The rearrangement uses TRBV28 and TRBJ2-7, with TRBD1 matching over 8 bases. Germline V gene sequence: CDR1 MDHEN, CDR2 SYDVKM. Germline trimming cut 5 bases from V and 0 bases from J; bases unmatched to any gene: 3. The CDR3 spans 14 residues. The CDR3 loop is CASSRTGISYEQYF. CDR3 in DNA: TGTGCCAGCAGTCGGACAGGGATCTCCTACGAGCAGTACTTC.

The genes are TRBV6-6 and TRBJ2-7, with 8 nucleotides matching TRBD2. The germline V gene encodes CDR1 MNHNY and CDR2 SVGAGI (reference sequence). The ends lost 6 bases at V and 6 bases at J; junction bases unmatched: 7. The CDR3 covers 13 residues. The CDR3 DNA sequence: TGTGCCAGCAGAACCGGAGCGGGGGCCGAGCAGTACTTC. Translating gives CASRTGAGAEQYF.

The gene calls are TRBV19 and TRBJ1-5, with 9 bases that match TRBD1. Trimming cost V 6 bases and J 2 bases; bases outside gene matches: 5. The germline V gene has CDR1 LNHDA and CDR2 SQIVND (reference sequence). This CDR3 has 15 residues. This CDR3 is CASRQGAGGNQPQHF. Here the CDR3 DNA reads TGTGCCAGTAGACAGGGGGCAGGGGGCAATCAGCCCCAGCATTTT. Combining the CDR3 with reference TRBV19 and TRBJ1-5 gives the whole variable domain DGGITQSPKYLFRKEGQNVTLSCEQNLNHDAMYWYRQDPGQGLRLIYYSQIVNDFQKGDIAEGYSVSREKKESFPLTVTSAQKNPTAFYLCASRQGAGGNQPQHFGDGTRLSIL.

The chain uses TRBV11-2 and TRBJ2-3; TRBD2 matches 8 bases. Trimming cost V 7 bases and J 4 bases; bases outside gene matches: 4. The CDR3 has 13 amino acids. Germline values: CDR1 SGHAT, CDR2 FQNNGV. Written as DNA, the CDR3 is TGTGCCAGCACGGGGGGGTGGGCAGATACGCAGTATTTT. Protein: CASTGGWADTQYF.

There are a few counts of this clone. Written as DNA, the CDR3 is TGTGCCAGCAGTAGACAGGGAATTCCCTACGAGCAGTACTTC. This sequence encodes CASSRQGIPYEQYF. V is TRBV27 and J is TRBJ2-7; 7 nucleotides line up with TRBD1. This CDR3 has 14 residues. The V gene end was trimmed by 5 bases and the J gene end by 2 bases; junction bases not matched to a gene: 6. In germline, CDR1 is MNHEY, CDR2 SMNVEV (reference sequence).

This chain uses TRBV29-1 with TRBJ2-7; 9 positions match TRBD2. The V and J ends lost 4 bases and 5 bases, in that order; junction bases with no gene match: 15. The germline CDR1 and CDR2 sequences are SQVTM and ANQGSEA. This CDR3 has 16 amino acids. CDR3 bases: TGCAGCGTTGGAGACGGTAGCGGGGGCCTCTTGGACGAGCAGTACTTC. This codes for CSVGDGSGGLLDEQYF.